One and the same sample provided the 22 T cell receptor beta chains below, sequenced in a study of blood T cell repertoires in COVID-19. Only in-frame clones appear in the TCRdb table, and some are missing; sequencing was by immunoSEQ multiplex PCR. The sample lists some 300,000 clones, about 87% occurring once. Sequencing was carried out using peripheral blood. The source is a woman between 25 and 40 years old who had recovered from COVID-19.

This clone was recorded once. The chain links TRBV6-5 to TRBJ2-1; D remains unclear. Trimming removed 6 bases at V and 5 bases at J, with 14 bases between. Germline V gene sequence: CDR1 MNHEY, CDR2 SVGAGI. The CDR3 is made up of 14 amino acids. CDR3: CASRSSYSNNEQFF. CDR3 bases: TGTGCCAGCAGGTCCTCGTACAGCAACAATGAGCAGTTCTTC.

V gene TRBV19 combines with J gene TRBJ2-4; D gene uncertain. The V end was cut by 3 bases, the J end by 0 bases, with 9 bases between. The CDR3 spans 15 residues. Germline CDR1 reads LNHDA; CDR2 reads SQIVND (reference sequence). The CDR3 bases are TGTGCCAGTAGTATTTACAGATCAGCCAAAAACATTCAGTACTTC. Its protein product is CASSIYRSAKNIQYF.

The chain recombines TRBV7-2 with TRBJ1-5, with D possibly being TRBD1 (6 bases). The germline V and J ends were trimmed by 5 bases and 5 bases, with 16 bases remaining between them. Germline CDR1 is SGHTA and CDR2 is FQGNSA. The CDR3 is 15 amino acids. The CDR3 here is CASSQKQGRYQPQHF. The CDR3, as DNA: TGTGCCAGCAGCCAGAAACAGGGCCGCTATCAGCCCCAGCATTTT.

The CDR3 DNA follows: TGTGCCAGCAGTCCGACGGGGTACACTGAAGCTTTCTTT. Its translation is CASSPTGYTEAFF. The chain employs TRBV6-6 and TRBJ1-1; the D is unclear. The CDR3 length is 13 residues. Germline V CDR1 and CDR2: MNHNY, SVGAGI (reference sequence). V lost 5 bases to trimming and J lost 3 bases, with 10 bases between them.

The rearrangement links TRBV6-5 to TRBJ1-1; TRBD1 agrees at 10 bases. This CDR3 has 15 amino acids. Germline V gene data show CDR1 as MNHEY and CDR2 as SVGAGI. J was trimmed by 5 bases and V by 5 bases; bases with no gene match: 8. In nucleotides, the CDR3 is TGTGCCAGCAGTCTCGGGACAGGGGCGGGTACTGAAGCTTTCTTT. It is translated as CASSLGTGAGTEAFF.

The chain carries TRBV2 and TRBJ2-2; no firm D call. Trimming cost V 6 bases and J 4 bases, with 9 bases left between them. Germline CDR1 is SNHLY and CDR2 is FYNNEI. The CDR3 sequence is 13 residues long. For the CDR3, the DNA is TGTGCCAGCAGACCCGGGTCCACCGGGGAGCTGTTTTTT. It encodes CASRPGSTGELFF.

The chain combines TRBV29-1 with TRBJ2-1, with TRBD1 identical over 8 bases. Germline CDR1 is SQVTM and CDR2 is ANQGSEA. CDR3 length equals 15 residues. Trimming cost V 4 bases and J 2 bases; bases outside gene matches: 7. CDR3 protein: CSVVYPRGPYNEQFF. CDR3 DNA sequence: TGCAGCGTTGTATATCCCAGGGGGCCCTACAATGAGCAGTTCTTC.

The rearrangement uses TRBV4-1 and TRBJ2-7, with D unresolved. The CDR3 consists of 14 residues. Germline values: CDR1 MGHRA, CDR2 YSYEKL. V lost 0 bases and J 1 base, leaving 7 bases between the germline ends. CDR3 nucleotides: TGCGCCAGCAGCCAAGATCTCCGGTCCTACGAGCAGTACTTC. Its protein product is CASSQDLRSYEQYF.

The chain carries TRBV5-1 and TRBJ2-5; weak D call: TRBD2 (6 bases). This CDR3 has 14 residues. V shed 0 bases and J shed 1 base, with 7 bases lying between them. CDR1 and CDR2 (germline): SGHRS, YFSETQ. The CDR3 loop is CASSLGGVQETQYF. Here the CDR3 DNA reads TGCGCCAGCAGCTTGGGCGGGGTCCAAGAGACCCAGTACTTC.

The V and J genes are TRBV28 and TRBJ2-7, with TRBD1 matching 11 bases. CDR1 MDHEN and CDR2 SYDVKM come from the germline V gene. The ends lost 4 bases at V and 2 bases at J; junction bases unmatched: 10. The CDR3 has 17 amino acids. The CDR3 sequence: CASSSHTQDRGPYEQYF. The CDR3 DNA sequence: TGTGCCAGCAGTTCCCATACCCAGGACAGGGGGCCCTACGAGCAGTACTTC.

This clone was recorded once. V is TRBV19 and J is TRBJ2-3, with D maybe TRBD1 (5 bases). This CDR3 is built from 14 residues. Per germline, CDR1 LNHDA and CDR2 SQIVND (reference sequence). V was shortened by 5 bases and J by 2 bases, with 11 bases between the two germline ends. The DNA for the CDR3 is TGTGCCAGTAGTTACCAGGGCATCACAGATACGCAGTATTTT. Protein product: CASSYQGITDTQYF.

This clone was observed a few times. The rearrangement uses TRBV6-4 and TRBJ1-1, with a tentative D call TRBD1 (5 bases). The CDR3 length is 14 residues. Germline lookup yields CDR1 MRHNA and CDR2 SNTAGT. Trimming took 4 bases from V and 3 from J, leaving 12 bases between them. The CDR3 DNA follows: TGTGCCAGCAGTGCGGGCAGGGCGGACACTGAAGCTTTCTTT. Its protein is CASSAGRADTEAFF.

V usage is TRBV27 and J usage is TRBJ2-5, with TRBD2 identical over 9 bases. This CDR3 spans 14 amino acids. The trim removed 3 bases at V and 4 bases at J, leaving 3 bases unmatched. CDR1 and CDR2 (germline): MNHEY, SMNVEV (reference sequence). The CDR3 spells CASSLVAGAETQYF. CDR3 bases: TGTGCCAGCAGTTTGGTAGCGGGGGCAGAGACCCAGTACTTC.

This chain links TRBV7-2 with TRBJ2-5; D unclear. Between the trimmed V and J ends, which lost 5 bases and 5 bases, there was a span of 12 bases. This CDR3 has 13 amino acids. The V gene's germline CDR1 is SGHTA and CDR2 FQGNSA. The CDR3 protein is CASSTPSRETQYF. In DNA form, the CDR3 reads TGTGCCAGCAGCACCCCCAGCAGGGAGACCCAGTACTTC.

V usage is TRBV7-2 and J usage is TRBJ2-5; no clear D gene. Germline CDR1 and CDR2: SGHTA and FQGNSA. This CDR3 spans 14 amino acids. V was cut by 10 bases and J by 3 bases, with 18 bases left in between. The CDR3 DNA follows: TGTGCCACCCTAGACCAAACAAATAAAGAGACCCAGTACTTC. Its protein product is CATLDQTNKETQYF. Looking up the rest from reference TRBV7-2 and TRBJ2-5 gives the full variable domain: GAGVSQSPSNKVTEKGKDVELRCDPISGHTALYWYRQSLGQGLEFLIYFQGNSAPDKSGLPSDRFSAERTGGSVSTLTIQRTQQEDSAVYLCATLDQTNKETQYFGPGTRLLVL.

This chain links TRBV11-1 with TRBJ2-7; TRBD1 is a possible D gene (5 bases). Trimming took 5 bases from V and 0 from J, leaving 14 bases between them. The germline CDR1 and CDR2 sequences are SGHAT and FQDESV (reference sequence). This CDR3 contains 15 residues. The CDR3 DNA follows: TGTGCCAGCAGCCTCCTCAGGGCTCCCTCCTACGAGCAGTACTTC. Encoded protein: CASSLLRAPSYEQYF. Using reference TRBV11-1 and TRBJ2-7 for the parts outside the CDR3, the full variable domain is EAEVAQSPRYKITEKSQAVAFWCDPISGHATLYWYRQILGQGPELLVQFQDESVVDDSQLPKDRFSAERLKGVDSTLKIQPAELGDSAMYLCASSLLRAPSYEQYFGPGTRLTVT.

This rearrangement joins TRBV6-5 to TRBJ2-7, with 7 bases matching TRBD2. CDR3 size: 15 residues. The V gene's germline CDR1 is MNHEY and CDR2 SVGAGI. J gave up 0 bases and V 2 bases, and 4 bases lay outside the gene matches. CDR3 bases: TGTGCCAGCAGTTACCGGCGGGGGAGCTCCTACGAGCAGTACTTC. This gives the protein CASSYRRGSSYEQYF.

The genes are TRBV6-2 or TRBV6-3 and TRBJ2-7; 9 nucleotides agree with TRBD1. Germline V lookup: CDR1 MNHEY, CDR2 SVGEGT. CDR3 length equals 14 residues. Trimming took 3 bases from V and 6 from J; bases not matched to a gene: 6. CDR3 DNA: TGTGCCAGCAGTTATGGACAGGGGTACTCCGAGCAGTACTTC. Translation: CASSYGQGYSEQYF.

V is TRBV2 and J is TRBJ1-5; TRBD1 aligns across 8 bases. The CDR3 contains 14 residues. Germline trimming cut 5 bases from V and 4 bases from J; bases unmatched to any gene: 4. Germline V gene lookup returns CDR1 SNHLY and CDR2 FYNNEI. The CDR3, as DNA: TGTGCCAGCAGTATGGGACAGGTTAATCAGCCCCAGCATTTT. As protein: CASSMGQVNQPQHF.

V gene TRBV3-1 (or the pseudogene TRBV3-2) combines with J gene TRBJ1-1; TRBD1 is a possible D gene (5 bases). V gave up 6 bases and J gave up 5 bases, with 10 bases separating them. The CDR3 is 12 amino acids. Germline loops: CDR1 LGHDT, CDR2 YNNKEL (reference sequence). CDR3 sequence reads: CASRRGETEAFF. CDR3 nucleotides: TGTGCCAGCAGACGGGGGGAGACTGAAGCTTTCTTT.

J is TRBJ2-1 and V is TRBV5-4; 10 positions agree with TRBD2. Per the germline V gene, CDR1 is SGHNT and CDR2 is YYREEE (reference sequence). V lost 0 bases to trimming and J lost 8 bases; unmatched junction nucleotides: 8. The CDR3 covers 16 residues. CDR3 protein: CASSLGPAGGRDEQFF. CDR3 DNA: TGTGCCAGCAGCTTGGGTCCAGCGGGGGGGCGGGATGAGCAGTTCTTC.

Remarks on this clone: The same CDR3 can be traced to other DNA sequences in this sample. This rearrangement joins TRBV30 to TRBJ2-5, with a tentative D call TRBD2 (7 bases). The ends were cut back, 0 bases at V and 5 bases at J, with 13 bases in the middle. The CDR3 length is 14 residues. Germline lookup yields CDR1 GTSNPN and CDR2 SVGIG (reference sequence). The CDR3 loop reads CAWSVGGGRETQYF. CDR3 DNA: TGTGCCTGGAGTGTAGGGGGGGGTAGGGAGACCCAGTACTTC.